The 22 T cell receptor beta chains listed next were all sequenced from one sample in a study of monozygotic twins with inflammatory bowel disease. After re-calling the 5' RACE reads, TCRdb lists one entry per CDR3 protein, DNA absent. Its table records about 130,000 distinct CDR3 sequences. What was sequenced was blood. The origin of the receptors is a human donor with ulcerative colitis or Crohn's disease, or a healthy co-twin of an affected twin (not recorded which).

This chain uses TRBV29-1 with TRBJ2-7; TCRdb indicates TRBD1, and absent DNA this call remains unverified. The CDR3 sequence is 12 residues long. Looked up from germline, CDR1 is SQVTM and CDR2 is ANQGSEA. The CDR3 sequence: CSVGPGQGNLYF.

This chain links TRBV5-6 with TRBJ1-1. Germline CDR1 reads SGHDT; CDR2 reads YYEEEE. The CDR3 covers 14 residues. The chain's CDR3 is CASSSGTWNTEAFF.

The CDR3: CASSLTGANEQFF. This chain connects TRBV12-3 or TRBV12-4 to TRBJ2-1; lacking DNA, the TRBD1 call made by TCRdb goes unchecked. CDR3 length: 13 residues.

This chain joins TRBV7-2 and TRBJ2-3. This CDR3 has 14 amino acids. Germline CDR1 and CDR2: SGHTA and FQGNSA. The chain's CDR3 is CASSLGSHTDTQYF.

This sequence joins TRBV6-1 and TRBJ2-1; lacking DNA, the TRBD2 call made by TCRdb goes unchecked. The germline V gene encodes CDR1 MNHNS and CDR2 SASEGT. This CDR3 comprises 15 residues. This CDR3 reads CASRTSGSSYNEQFF.

The CDR3 region is CASSQQGAPNTGELFF. The V gene is TRBV2, the J gene TRBJ2-2; the TRBD1 assignment by TCRdb is unverifiable without DNA. CDR1 is SNHLY and CDR2 is FYNNEI in the germline V gene. This CDR3 spans 16 amino acids.

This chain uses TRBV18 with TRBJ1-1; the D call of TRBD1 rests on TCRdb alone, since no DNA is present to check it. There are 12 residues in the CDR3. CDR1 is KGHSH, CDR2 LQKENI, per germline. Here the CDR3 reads CASSRTGEGAFF.

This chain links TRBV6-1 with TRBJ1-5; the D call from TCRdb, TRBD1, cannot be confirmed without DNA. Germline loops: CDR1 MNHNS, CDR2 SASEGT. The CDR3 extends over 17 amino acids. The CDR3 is CASRPTLGQGAAQPQHF.

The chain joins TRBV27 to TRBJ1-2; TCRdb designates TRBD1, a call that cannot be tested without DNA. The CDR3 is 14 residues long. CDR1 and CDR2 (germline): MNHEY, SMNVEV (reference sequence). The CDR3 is CASSLADRGYGYTF.

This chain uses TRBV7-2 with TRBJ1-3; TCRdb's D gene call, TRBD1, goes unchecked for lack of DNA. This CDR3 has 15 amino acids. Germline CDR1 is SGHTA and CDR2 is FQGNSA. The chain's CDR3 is CASSLEGASGNTIYF.

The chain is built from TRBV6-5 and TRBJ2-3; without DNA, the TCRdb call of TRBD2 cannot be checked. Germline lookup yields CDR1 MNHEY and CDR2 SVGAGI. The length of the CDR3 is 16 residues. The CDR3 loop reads CASSYSGTSGIWAMYF.

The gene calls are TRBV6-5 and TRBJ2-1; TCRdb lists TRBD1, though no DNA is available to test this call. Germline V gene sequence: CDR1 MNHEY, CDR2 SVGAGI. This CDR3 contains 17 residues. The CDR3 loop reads CASSYSPDRSSYNEQFF.

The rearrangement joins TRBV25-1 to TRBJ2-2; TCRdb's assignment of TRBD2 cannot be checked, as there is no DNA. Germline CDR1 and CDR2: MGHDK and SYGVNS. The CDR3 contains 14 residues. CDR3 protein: CASSREGHTGELFF.

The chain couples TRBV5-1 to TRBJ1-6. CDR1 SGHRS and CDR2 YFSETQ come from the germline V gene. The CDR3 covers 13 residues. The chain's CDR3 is CASSPIESSPLHF.

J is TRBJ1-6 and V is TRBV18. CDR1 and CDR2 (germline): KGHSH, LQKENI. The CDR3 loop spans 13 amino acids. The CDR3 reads CASSKVDDSPLHF.

The CDR3 spells CASSLDNGLAQETQYF. This chain connects TRBV7-6 to TRBJ2-5; TCRdb's D gene call, TRBD2, goes unchecked for lack of DNA. Germline V gives CDR1 SGHVS, CDR2 FNYEAQ. The CDR3 is 16 residues long.

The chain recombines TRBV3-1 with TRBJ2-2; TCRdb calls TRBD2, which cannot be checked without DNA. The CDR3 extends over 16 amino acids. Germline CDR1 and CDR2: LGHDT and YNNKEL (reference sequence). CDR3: CASSQLSGTNTGELFF.

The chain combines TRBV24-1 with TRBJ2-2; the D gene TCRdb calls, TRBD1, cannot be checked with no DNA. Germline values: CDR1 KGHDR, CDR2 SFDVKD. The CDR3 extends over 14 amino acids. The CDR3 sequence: CATSDWRGAGELFF.

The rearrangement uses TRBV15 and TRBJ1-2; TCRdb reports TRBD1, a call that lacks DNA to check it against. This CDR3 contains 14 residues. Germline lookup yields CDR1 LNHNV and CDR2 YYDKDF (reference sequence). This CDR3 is CATSSRTGMGGYTF.

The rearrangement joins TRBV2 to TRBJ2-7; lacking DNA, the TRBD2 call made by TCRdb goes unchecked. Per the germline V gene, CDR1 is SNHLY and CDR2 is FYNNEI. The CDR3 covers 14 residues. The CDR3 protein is CASRGLAGAYEQYF. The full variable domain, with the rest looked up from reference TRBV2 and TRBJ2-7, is EPEVTQTPSHQVTQMGQEVILRCVPISNHLYFYWYRQILGQKVEFLVSFYNNEISEKSEIFDDQFSVERPDGSNFTLKIRSTKLEDSAMYFCASRGLAGAYEQYFGPGTRLTVT.

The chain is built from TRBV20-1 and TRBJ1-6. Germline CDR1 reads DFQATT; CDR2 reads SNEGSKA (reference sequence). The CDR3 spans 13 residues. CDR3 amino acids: CSAGSSYNSPLHF.

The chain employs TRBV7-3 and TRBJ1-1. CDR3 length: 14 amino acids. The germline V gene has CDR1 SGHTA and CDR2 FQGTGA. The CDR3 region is CASSLDSFRTEAFF.